Listed below are T cell receptor beta chains from one sample, sequenced in a study of blood T cell repertoires in COVID-19. Sequencing used immunoSEQ multiplex PCR; TCRdb keeps in-frame clones, though not all of them. The sample consists of about 110,000 clones, around 82% of them appearing once. The sample consisted of peripheral blood. These TCRs come from a woman aged 45 to 65 with acute or convalescent COVID-19. The CDR3 runs from the conserved cysteine through the conserved F or W. A D gene is named only where the DNA matches it firmly. The size entry is marked missing in some rows and otherwise reads once, few, many or a size class.

NA	NA	TRBV19	TRBJ2-7	CASSAFREQYF	TGTGCCAGTAGTGCGTTTCGGGAGCAGTACTTC
NA	NA	TRBV9	TRBJ1-2	CASSEASFTNYGYTF	TGTGCCAGCTCGGAGGCCTCTTTCACTAACTATGGCTACACCTTC
few	NA	TRBV19	TRBJ1-5	CASRTGGQPQHF	TGTGCCAGTAGGACAGGTGGTCAGCCCCAGCATTTT
NA	TRBD1	TRBV5-8	TRBJ2-3	CASSFRGTGAFRTDTQYF	TGTGCCAGCAGCTTTAGGGGGACAGGGGCTTTCCGCACAGATACGCAGTATTTT
NA	NA	TRBV6-5	TRBJ2-1	CASSYGTFGGVSEQFF	TGTGCCAGCAGTTACGGGACTTTTGGTGGAGTGAGTGAGCAGTTCTTC
NA	NA	TRBV24-1	TRBJ1-2	CATSVSKGGAGDYGYTF	TGTGCCACCAGTGTATCCAAAGGGGGAGCGGGGGACTATGGCTACACCTTC
NA	TRBD2	TRBV30	TRBJ2-1	CAWSVLGTSGVYNEQFF	TGTGCCTGGAGTGTTCTGGGGACTAGCGGGGTTTACAATGAGCAGTTCTTC
once	TRBD2	TRBV6-2/TRBV6-3	TRBJ2-1	CASSYRGGGAAYNEQFF	TGTGCCAGCAGTTACCGGGGCGGGGGGGCCGCCTACAATGAGCAGTTCTTC
NA	NA	TRBV5-4	TRBJ1-2	CASRAGWGDYGYTF	TGTGCCAGCCGGGCGGGGTGGGGGGACTATGGCTACACCTTC
NA	TRBD1	TRBV3-1/TRBV3-2	TRBJ2-2	CASSPTGKGTGELFF	TGTGCCAGCAGCCCGACAGGGAAGGGCACCGGGGAGCTGTTTTTT
few	NA	TRBV19	TRBJ1-5	CASSEATSPWYPQHF	TGTGCCAGTAGTGAGGCCACTTCTCCTTGGTATCCCCAGCATTTT